The T cell receptor (beta chain) described here comes from a study of blood T cell repertoires in COVID-19. About the study: Samples taken during acute and convalescent COVID-19 were collected in the United States, Italy and Spain.

Germline V gene data show CDR1 as SNHLY and CDR2 as FYNNEI. The ends lost 5 bases at V and 3 bases at J; junction bases unmatched: 4. The CDR3 has 15 residues. Concerning this clone itself: Other nucleotide sequences in the sample specify the same CDR3.

Using immunoSEQ multiplex PCR, the repertoire was profiled, and TCRdb retains in-frame clones only, with some absent. Altogether a few hundred thousand clones are present, 88% being singletons, with the ten largest covering 6.5% to 8.5%. The specimen was PBMCs or T cells enriched from blood (not recorded which). The V call is TRBV2, the J call TRBJ1-4; 9 bases map to TRBD1. This TCR came from an older woman who had recovered from COVID-19. CDR3 residues: CASSPQGAANEKLFF. CDR3 DNA: TGTGCCAGCAGTCCACAGGGGGCGGCTAATGAAAAACTGTTTTTT.